A single sample gave rise to the 10 T cell receptor beta chains below, sequenced in a study of blood T cell repertoires in COVID-19. Libraries were prepared by immunoSEQ multiplex PCR; TCRdb keeps only in-frame clonotypes and omits some of them. The table has under 100,000 clones, around four fifths seen once. Source material: peripheral blood. Receptors originate from a woman aged 65 to 85 with active or convalescent COVID-19.

The chain uses TRBV5-5 and TRBJ2-1; 16 nucleotides line up with TRBD2. The CDR3 length is 16 residues. In germline, CDR1 is SGHKS, CDR2 YYEKEE (reference sequence). V dropped 4 bases and J dropped 8; count of bases not matched to a gene: 6. This chain's CDR3 is CASSRGTSGGADEQFF. CDR3 nucleotide sequence: TGTGCCAGCAGCCGAGGGACTAGCGGGGGGGCTGATGAGCAGTTCTTC.

The rearrangement joins TRBV5-1 to TRBJ2-5, with D perhaps matching TRBD2 (7 bases). Per germline, CDR1 SGHRS and CDR2 YFSETQ. The CDR3 sequence is 16 residues long. Trimming stripped 4 bases from V and 2 bases from J, with 18 bases between. The CDR3 is CASSVAGAGVQETQYF. DNA of the CDR3: TGCGCCAGCAGCGTTGCGGGGGCGGGGGTACAAGAGACCCAGTACTTC.

The chain carries TRBV4-1 and TRBJ2-1; TRBD1 agrees at 10 bases. This CDR3 is 16 amino acids long. Germline trimming cut 8 bases from V and 3 bases from J; bases unmatched to any gene: 10. The germline CDR1 and CDR2 sequences are MGHRA and YSYEKL. The CDR3 reads CASGKFGDRGYNEQFF. CDR3 nucleotides: TGCGCCAGCGGGAAGTTTGGGGACAGGGGCTACAATGAGCAGTTCTTC.

The chain joins TRBV21-1 to TRBJ2-2; the table's D call, TRBD2, was not checked against the DNA. TRBV21-1 is tagged as a pseudogene. CDR3 size: 16 residues. CDR3 in DNA: TGTGCCAGCAGCAAAGTCGGGACTAAGGTTAGCGGGGAGCTGTTTTTT. Translated, it gives CASSKVGTKVSGELFF.

V gene TRBV12-3 or TRBV12-4 combines with J gene TRBJ1-6; no definite D call. V was pared by 8 bases and J by 6 bases, with 11 bases between. The CDR3 has 13 residues. The CDR3 is CASGPLPNSPLHF. CDR3 DNA: TGTGCCAGCGGGCCCCTGCCTAATTCACCCCTCCACTTT.

The chain recombines TRBV5-4 with TRBJ1-4; a possible D gene is TRBD1 (5 bases). This CDR3 is 13 amino acids long. V lost 0 bases and J 8 bases, leaving 8 bases between the germline ends. CDR1 and CDR2 from the germline V gene are SGHNT and YYREEE (reference sequence). As DNA, the CDR3 is TGTGCCAGCAGCTTGGCCGGGGGGGAAAAACTGTTTTTT. This encodes CASSLAGGEKLFF.

The chain couples TRBV6-2 or TRBV6-3 to TRBJ1-2, with D unresolved. CDR1 is MNHEY, CDR2 SVGEGT, per germline. The CDR3 covers 13 residues. Trimming took off 5 bases at V and 4 bases at J, with 11 bases between the two ends. The CDR3 bases are TGTGCCAGCAGTAACAACGCAGGCTATGGCTACACCTTC. It is translated as CASSNNAGYGYTF.

V is TRBV19 and J is TRBJ2-4; 7 bases are a match to TRBD1. The junction had 3 bases not matched to a gene; V was cut back by 5 bases and J by 2 bases. The length of the CDR3 is 14 residues. Germline CDR1 is LNHDA and CDR2 is SQIVND (reference sequence). Here the CDR3 reads CASSYRGTKNIQYF. In DNA, the CDR3 is TGTGCCAGTAGTTACAGGGGAACCAAAAACATTCAGTACTTC.

J is TRBJ1-3 and V is TRBV7-2, with D tentatively TRBD1 (5 bases). Trimming removed 3 bases from V and 0 bases from J, with 12 bases in between. Germline V gene lookup returns CDR1 SGHTA and CDR2 FQGNSA. This CDR3 has 16 residues. The CDR3 coding sequence is TGTGCCAGCAGCTTCAAGGGGATCGGCTCTGGAAACACCATATATTTT. Amino acids: CASSFKGIGSGNTIYF.

The chain uses TRBV7-2 and TRBJ2-5; 9 bases map to TRBD2. The CDR3 covers 16 residues. The germline V gene has CDR1 SGHTA and CDR2 FQGNSA. With V trimmed by 1 base and J by 1 base, 4 bases remained unmatched. CDR3 sequence reads: CASSLVGGGAQETQYF. The CDR3 coding sequence is TGTGCCAGCAGCTTAGTGGGCGGGGGGGCCCAAGAGACCCAGTACTTC. Looking up the rest from reference TRBV7-2 and TRBJ2-5 gives the full variable domain: GAGVSQSPSNKVTEKGKDVELRCDPISGHTALYWYRQSLGQGLEFLIYFQGNSAPDKSGLPSDRFSAERTGGSVSTLTIQRTQQEDSAVYLCASSLVGGGAQETQYFGPGTRLLVL.